This T cell receptor (beta chain) came from a study of T cells in Graves' hyperthyroidism and ophthalmopathy. Enrolled ophthalmopathy patients presented with a Clinical Activity Score of at least 3, a NOSPECS grade of at least 4, and disease duration under 3 months. The CDR3 length is 14 residues. V dropped 4 bases and J dropped 6 bases, with 17 bases sitting between them. Per germline, CDR1 SGHDT and CDR2 YYEEEE. Amplified TCR beta CDR3 regions derived from RNA transcripts. The HTBI primer set served for first-round RT-PCR of the TCR CDR3. TCRdb reanalysed the multiplex PCR reads using MiXCR and keeps one entry per CDR3 protein. The sample lists about 460,000 distinct CDR3 sequences; 22% were seen once.

This chain uses TRBV5-6 with TRBJ2-7; possibly TRBD1 for D (7 bases). Input material: blood. This TCR derives from a woman in her seventies with Graves' ophthalmopathy. This chain's CDR3 is CASSTGLQGVEQYF. The CDR3 DNA is TGTGCCAGCAGCACGGGACTTCAGGGGGTCGAGCAGTACTTC.